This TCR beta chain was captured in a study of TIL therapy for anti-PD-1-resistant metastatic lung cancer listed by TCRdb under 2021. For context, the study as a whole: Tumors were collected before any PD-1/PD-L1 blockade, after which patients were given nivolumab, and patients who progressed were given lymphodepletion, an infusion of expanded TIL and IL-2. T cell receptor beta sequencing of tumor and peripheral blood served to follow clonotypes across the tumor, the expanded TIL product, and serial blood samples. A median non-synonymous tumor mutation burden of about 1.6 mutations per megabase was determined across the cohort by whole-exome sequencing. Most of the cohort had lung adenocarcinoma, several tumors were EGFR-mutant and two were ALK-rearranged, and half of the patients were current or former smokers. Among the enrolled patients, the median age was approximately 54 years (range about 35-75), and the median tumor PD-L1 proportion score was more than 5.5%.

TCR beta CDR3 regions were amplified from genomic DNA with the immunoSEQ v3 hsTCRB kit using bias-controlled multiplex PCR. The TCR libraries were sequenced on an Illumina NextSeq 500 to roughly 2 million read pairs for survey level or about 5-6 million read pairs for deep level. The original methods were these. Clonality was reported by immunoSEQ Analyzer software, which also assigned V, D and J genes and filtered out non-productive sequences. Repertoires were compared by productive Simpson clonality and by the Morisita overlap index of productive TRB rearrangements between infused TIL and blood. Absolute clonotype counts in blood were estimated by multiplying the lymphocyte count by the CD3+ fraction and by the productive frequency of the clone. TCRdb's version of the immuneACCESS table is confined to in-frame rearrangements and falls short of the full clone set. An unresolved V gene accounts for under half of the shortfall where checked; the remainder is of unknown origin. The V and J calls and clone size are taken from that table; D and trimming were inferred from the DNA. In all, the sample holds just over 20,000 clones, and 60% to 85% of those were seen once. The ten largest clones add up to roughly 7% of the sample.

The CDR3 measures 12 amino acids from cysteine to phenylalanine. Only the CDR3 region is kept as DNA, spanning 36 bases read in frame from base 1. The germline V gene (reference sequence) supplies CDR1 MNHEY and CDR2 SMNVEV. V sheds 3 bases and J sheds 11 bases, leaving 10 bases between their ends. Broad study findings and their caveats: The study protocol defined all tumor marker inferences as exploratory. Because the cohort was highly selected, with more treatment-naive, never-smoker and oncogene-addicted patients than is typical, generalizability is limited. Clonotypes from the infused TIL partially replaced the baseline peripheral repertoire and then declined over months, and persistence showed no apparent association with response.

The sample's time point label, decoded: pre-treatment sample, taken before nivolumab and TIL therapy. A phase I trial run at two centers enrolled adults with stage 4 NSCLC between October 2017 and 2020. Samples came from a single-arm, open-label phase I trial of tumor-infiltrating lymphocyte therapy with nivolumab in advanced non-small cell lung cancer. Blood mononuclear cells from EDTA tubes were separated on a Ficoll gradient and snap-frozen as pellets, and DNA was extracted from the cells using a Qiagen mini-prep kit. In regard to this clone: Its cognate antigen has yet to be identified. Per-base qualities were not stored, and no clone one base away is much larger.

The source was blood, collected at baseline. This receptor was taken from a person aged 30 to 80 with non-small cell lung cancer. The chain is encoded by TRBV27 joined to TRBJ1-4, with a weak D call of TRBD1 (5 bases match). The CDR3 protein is CASSFRGSKLFF. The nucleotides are TGTGCCAGCAGTTTTCGGGGGTCGAAACTGTTTTTT.